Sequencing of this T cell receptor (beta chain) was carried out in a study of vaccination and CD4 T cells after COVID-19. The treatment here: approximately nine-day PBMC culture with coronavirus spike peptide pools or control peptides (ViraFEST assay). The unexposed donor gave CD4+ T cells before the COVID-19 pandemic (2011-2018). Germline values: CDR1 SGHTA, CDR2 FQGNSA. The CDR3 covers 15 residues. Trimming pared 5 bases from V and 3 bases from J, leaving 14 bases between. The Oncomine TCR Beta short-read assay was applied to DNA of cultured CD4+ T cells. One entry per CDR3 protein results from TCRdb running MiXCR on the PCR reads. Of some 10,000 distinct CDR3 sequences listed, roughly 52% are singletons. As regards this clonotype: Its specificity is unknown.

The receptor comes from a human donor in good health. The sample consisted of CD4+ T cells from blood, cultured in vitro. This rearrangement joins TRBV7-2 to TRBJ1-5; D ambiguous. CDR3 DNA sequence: TGTGCCAGCAGCCTCCCCCTAGGCCCCAATCAGCCCCAGCATTTT. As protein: CASSLPLGPNQPQHF.